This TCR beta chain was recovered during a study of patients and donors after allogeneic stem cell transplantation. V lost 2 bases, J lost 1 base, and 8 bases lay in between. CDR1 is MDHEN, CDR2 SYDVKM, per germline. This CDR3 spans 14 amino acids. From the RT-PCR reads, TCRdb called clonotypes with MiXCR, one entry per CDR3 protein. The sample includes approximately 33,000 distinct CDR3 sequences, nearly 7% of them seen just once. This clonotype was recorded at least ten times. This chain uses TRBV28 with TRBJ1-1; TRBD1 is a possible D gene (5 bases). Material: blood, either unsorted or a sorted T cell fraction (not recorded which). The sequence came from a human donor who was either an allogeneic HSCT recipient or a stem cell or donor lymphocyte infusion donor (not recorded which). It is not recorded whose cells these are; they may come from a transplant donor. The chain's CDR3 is CASSLARENTEAFF. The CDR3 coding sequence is TGTGCCAGCAGTTTAGCCAGGGAGAACACTGAAGCTTTCTTT. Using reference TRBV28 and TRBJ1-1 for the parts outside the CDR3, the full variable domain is DVKVTQSSRYLVKRTGEKVFLECVQDMDHENMFWYRQDPGLGLRLIYFSYDVKMKEKGDIPEGYSVSREKKERFSLILESASTNQTSMYLCASSLARENTEAFFGQGTRLTVV.